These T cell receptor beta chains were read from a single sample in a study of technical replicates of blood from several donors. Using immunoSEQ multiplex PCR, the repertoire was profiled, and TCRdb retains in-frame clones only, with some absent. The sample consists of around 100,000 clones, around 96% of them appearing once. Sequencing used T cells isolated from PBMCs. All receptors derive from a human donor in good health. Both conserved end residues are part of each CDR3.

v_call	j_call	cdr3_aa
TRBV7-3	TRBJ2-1	CASSFGTSGRNEQFF
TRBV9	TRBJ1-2	CASSVGTTGYGYTF
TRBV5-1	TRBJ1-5	CASRLGEGPYSNQPQHF
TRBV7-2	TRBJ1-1	CASSPLPGGNTEAFF
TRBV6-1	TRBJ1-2	CASSEASRDRDGYTF
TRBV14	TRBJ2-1	CASSQEDLSRLLLAVSYNEQFF
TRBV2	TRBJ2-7	CASRVDRVNEQYF
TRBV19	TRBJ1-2	CANLQGHLANYGYTF
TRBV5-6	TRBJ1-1	CASSPGLGREAFF
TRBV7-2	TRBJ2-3	CASSLHLEADTQYF
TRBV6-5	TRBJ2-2	CASSPSLATGELFF
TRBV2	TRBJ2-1	CASSLAGNEQFF
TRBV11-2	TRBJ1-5	CASSDGGPQPQHF
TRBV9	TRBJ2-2	CASSSSPRTSGNTGELFF
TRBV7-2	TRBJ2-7	CASSLYRGPYEQYF
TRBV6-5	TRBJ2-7	CASSYSNSEQYF
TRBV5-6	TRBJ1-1	CASSLVSMNTEAFF
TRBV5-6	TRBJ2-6	CASSFWAAANVLTF
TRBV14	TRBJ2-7	CASSQDSASGRRGEQYF
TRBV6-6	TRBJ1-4	CASSDGVIGEKLFF
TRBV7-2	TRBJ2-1	CASSLGLSYNEQFF
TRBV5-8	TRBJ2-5	CASSLGVGQGETQYF
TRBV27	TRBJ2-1	CASSPYGTSGIEQFF
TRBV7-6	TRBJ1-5	CASSARENQPQHF
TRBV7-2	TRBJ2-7	CASSSVPGQIYEQYF
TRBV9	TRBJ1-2	CASSVPPTGNYGYTF
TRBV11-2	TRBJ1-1	CASSFSDSEAFF
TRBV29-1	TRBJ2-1	CSVVIGTNYNEQFF
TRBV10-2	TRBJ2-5	CATTSGRLETQYF
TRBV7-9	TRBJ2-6	CASSWGQMNSGANVLTF
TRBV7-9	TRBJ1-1	CASSSNFVEAFF
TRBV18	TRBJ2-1	CASSPGLAGTHEQFF
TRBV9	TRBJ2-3	CASSVALREGEDTQYF
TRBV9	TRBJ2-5	CASGTGTVQETQYF
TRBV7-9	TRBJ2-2	CAAAGSGRAPGELFF
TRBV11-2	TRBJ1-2	CASSLLYRNDGYTF
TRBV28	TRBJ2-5	CASSEGRLAGVFSGETQYF
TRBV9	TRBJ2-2	CASSVVGQGGTGELFF
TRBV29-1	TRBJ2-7	CSVRLAGLYEQYF
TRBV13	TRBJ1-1	CASSLEHNTEAFF
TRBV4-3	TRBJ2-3	CASSLGTGGTDTQYF
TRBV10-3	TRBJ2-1	CATLPDVDLINEQFF
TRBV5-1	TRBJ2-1	CASSPGTGAWEQFF
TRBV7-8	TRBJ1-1	CASSSGTGASEAFF
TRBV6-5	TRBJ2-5	CASSYSSETQYF
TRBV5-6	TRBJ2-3	CASSLLQGPTDTQYF
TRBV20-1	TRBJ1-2	CSDTGLAGYTF
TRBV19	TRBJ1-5	CASVRGSTNQPQHF
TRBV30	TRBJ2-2	CAWSEGTSGRGGELFF
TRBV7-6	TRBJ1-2	CASSSRDRLPYGYTF
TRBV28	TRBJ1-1	CASSLSQGAGTEAFF
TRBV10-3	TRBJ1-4	CAISSDRGRTNEKLFF
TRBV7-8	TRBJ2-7	CASSLNGGEGYF
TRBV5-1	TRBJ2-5	CASSFNRETQYF